This T cell receptor beta chain emerged from a study of cytomegalovirus exposure and HLA in healthy donors. Study-level points and caveats: Sequencing had likely introduced a cluster of highly shared sequence variants as an artifact. Per a later analysis, roughly 17,000 TCR beta sequences showed association with HLA alleles at 0.05 false discovery rate.

The study ran its PCR with 60 Vbeta and 13 Jbeta primers. The method was immunoSEQ multiplex PCR; TCRdb's version includes in-frame clones alone and lacks a portion of them. The sample includes more than 95,000 clones, under 85% of them seen just once. The CDR3 totals 15 residues. Looked up from germline, CDR1 is SSHAT and CDR2 is FNYEAQ (reference sequence). Notes on this clone: Its antigen is currently unknown. One end of the junction does not line up with germline, which may come from a read error.

This TCR was sampled from a woman in her 70s in good health and CMV-seropositive. This chain uses TRBV7-7 with TRBJ2-3, with 9 bases lining up with TRBD2. The specimen was PBMCs. Written as DNA, the CDR3 is TGTGCTAGCAGCCTTGCGGGAGGGCCATGGGATACGCAGTATTTT. This gives the protein CASSLAGGPWDTQYF.